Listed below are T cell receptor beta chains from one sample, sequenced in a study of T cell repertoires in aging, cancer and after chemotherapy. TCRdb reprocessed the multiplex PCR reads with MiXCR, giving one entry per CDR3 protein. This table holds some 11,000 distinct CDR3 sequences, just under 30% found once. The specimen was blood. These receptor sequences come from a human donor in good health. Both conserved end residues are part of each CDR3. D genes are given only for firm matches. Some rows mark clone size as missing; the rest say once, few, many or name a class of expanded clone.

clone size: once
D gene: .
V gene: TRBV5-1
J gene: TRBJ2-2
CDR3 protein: CASTRGELDTGELFF
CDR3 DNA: TGCGCCAGCACCCGGGGAGAGCTGGACACCGGGGAGCTGTTTTTT

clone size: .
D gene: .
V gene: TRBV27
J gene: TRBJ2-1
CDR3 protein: CASSPLIRRGALGNEQFF
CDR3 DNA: TGTGCCAGCAGTCCCCTTATACGCAGGGGCGCCTTAGGGAATGAGCAGTTCTTC

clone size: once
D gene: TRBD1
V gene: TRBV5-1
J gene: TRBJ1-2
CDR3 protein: CASSFSGTGNYGYTF
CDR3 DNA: TGCGCCAGCAGCTTTTCCGGGACAGGGAACTATGGCTACACCTTC

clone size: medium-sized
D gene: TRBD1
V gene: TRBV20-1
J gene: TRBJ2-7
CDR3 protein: CSAPDRTYEQYF
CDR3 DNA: TGCAGTGCCCCGGACAGGACGTACGAGCAGTACTTC

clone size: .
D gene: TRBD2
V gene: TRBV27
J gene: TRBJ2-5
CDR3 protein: CASSFTSGDWETQYF
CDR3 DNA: TGTGCCAGCAGTTTCACTAGCGGGGACTGGGAGACCCAGTACTTC

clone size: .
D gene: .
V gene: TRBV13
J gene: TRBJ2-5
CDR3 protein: CASAENRKETQYF
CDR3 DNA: TGTGCCAGCGCTGAGAACAGGAAAGAGACCCAGTACTTC

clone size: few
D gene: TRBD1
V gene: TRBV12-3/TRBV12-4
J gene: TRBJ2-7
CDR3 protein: CASSLSGTGGYEQYF
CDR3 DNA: TGTGCCAGCAGTCTTTCCGGGACAGGGGGCTACGAGCAGTACTTC

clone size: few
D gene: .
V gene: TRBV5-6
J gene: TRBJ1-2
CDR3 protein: CASSLDPRPVNYGYTF
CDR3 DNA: TGTGCCAGCAGCTTGGACCCCCGACCGGTTAACTATGGCTACACCTTC

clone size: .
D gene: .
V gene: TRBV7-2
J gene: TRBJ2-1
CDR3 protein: CASSLLPSYTYNEQFF
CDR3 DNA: TGTGCCAGCAGCTTACTACCATCCTATACCTACAATGAGCAGTTCTTC

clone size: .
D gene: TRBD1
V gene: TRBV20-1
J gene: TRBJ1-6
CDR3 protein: CSARDNRGSINSPLHF
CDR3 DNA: TGCAGTGCTAGAGATAACAGGGGCTCAATCAATTCACCCCTCCACTTT

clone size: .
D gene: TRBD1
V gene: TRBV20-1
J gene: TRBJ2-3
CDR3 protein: CSASRQGTDTQYF
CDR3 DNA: TGCAGTGCTAGCCGACAGGGAACAGATACGCAGTATTTT

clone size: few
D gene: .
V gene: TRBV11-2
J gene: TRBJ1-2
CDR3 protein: CASSSTADGYTF
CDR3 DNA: TGTGCCAGCAGCTCAACGGCCGATGGCTACACCTTC

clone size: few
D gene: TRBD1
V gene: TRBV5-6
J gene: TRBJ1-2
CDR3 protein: CASSYRTGNYGYTF
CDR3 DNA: TGTGCCAGCAGCTATCGGACAGGGAACTATGGCTACACCTTC

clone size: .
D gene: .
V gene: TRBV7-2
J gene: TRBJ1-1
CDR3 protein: CASRASGVSRGTEAFF
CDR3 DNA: TGTGCCAGCCGCGCATCAGGGGTCTCGCGAGGCACTGAAGCTTTCTTT

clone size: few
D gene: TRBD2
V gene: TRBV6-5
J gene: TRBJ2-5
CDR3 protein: CASSYSLAGGKETQYF
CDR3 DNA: TGTGCCAGCAGTTACTCCCTAGCGGGGGGTAAGGAGACCCAGTACTTC

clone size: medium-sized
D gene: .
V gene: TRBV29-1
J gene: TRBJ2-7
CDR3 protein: CSAMGGPGGERAYEQYF
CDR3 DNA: TGCAGCGCCATGGGGGGGCCAGGGGGTGAAAGGGCCTACGAGCAGTACTTC

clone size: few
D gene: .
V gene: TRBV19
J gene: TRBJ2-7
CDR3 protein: CASSSHRDTHSYEQYF
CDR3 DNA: TGTGCCAGTAGTTCGCACCGGGACACCCACTCCTACGAGCAGTACTTC

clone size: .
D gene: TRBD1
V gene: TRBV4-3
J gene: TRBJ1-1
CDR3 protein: CASSHWTGGYTEAFF
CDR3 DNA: TGCGCCAGCAGCCATTGGACAGGGGGATACACTGAAGCTTTCTTT

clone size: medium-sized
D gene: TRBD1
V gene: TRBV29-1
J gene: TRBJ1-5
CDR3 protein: CSAADRLDQPQHF
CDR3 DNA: TGCAGCGCGGCGGACAGGTTGGATCAGCCCCAGCATTTT

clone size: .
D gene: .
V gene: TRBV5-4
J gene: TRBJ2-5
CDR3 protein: CAMRGARGTQYF
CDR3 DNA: TGTGCCATGAGGGGAGCACGTGGGACCCAGTACTTC

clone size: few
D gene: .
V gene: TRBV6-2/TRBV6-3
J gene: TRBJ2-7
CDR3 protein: CASSYSSGAYEQYF
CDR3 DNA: TGTGCCAGCAGTTACTCGAGTGGAGCCTACGAGCAGTACTTC

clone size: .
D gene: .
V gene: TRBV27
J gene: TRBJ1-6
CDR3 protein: CASRRTDYNSPLHF
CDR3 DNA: TGTGCCAGCAGGCGGACAGACTATAATTCACCCCTCCACTTT

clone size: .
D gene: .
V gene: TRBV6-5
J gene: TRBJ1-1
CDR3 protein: CASSYSEGLGTGTEAFF
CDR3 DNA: TGTGCCAGCAGTTACTCGGAGGGACTGGGGACTGGCACTGAAGCTTTCTTT

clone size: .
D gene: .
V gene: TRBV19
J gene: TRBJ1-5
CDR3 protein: CASKSGWTVNQPQHF
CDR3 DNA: TGTGCCAGTAAATCGGGCTGGACAGTCAATCAGCCCCAGCATTTT

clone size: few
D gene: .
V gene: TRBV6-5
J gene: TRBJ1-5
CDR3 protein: CASSFPAGPQHF
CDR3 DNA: TGTGCCAGCAGTTTCCCAGCGGGGCCCCAGCATTTT

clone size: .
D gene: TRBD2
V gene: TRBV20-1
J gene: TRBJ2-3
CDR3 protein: CSASGRGGGTDTQYF
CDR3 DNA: TGCAGTGCTAGTGGGCGGGGGGGCGGCACAGATACGCAGTATTTT

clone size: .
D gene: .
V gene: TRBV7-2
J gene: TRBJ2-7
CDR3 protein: CASSLIVFYEQYF
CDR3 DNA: TGTGCCAGCAGCCTAATTGTGTTCTACGAGCAGTACTTC

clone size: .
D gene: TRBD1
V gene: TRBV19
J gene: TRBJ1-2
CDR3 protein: CASSILTGGLRNGYTF
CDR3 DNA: TGTGCCAGTAGTATTCTAACAGGGGGCTTGAGGAATGGCTACACCTTC

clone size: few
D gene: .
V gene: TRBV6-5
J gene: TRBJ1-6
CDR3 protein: CASSEWSVNSPLHF
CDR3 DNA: TGTGCCAGCAGTGAATGGTCAGTTAATTCACCCCTCCACTTT

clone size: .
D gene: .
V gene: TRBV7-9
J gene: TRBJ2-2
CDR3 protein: CASSFRPRDSGNTGELFF
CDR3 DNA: TGTGCCAGCAGCTTCCGGCCCCGGGACTCCGGGAACACCGGGGAGCTGTTTTTT

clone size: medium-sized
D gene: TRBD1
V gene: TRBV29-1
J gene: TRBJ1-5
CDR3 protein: CSVEGQAGQPQHF
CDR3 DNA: TGCAGCGTTGAGGGACAGGCGGGCCAGCCCCAGCATTTT

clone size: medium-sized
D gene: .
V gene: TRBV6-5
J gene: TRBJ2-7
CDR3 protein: CASSPLDALGEQYF
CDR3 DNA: TGTGCCAGCAGTCCCCTGGACGCCTTGGGAGAGCAGTACTTC

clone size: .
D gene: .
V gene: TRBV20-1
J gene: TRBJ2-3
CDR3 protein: CSAGAGTDTQYF
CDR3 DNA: TGCAGTGCTGGGGCAGGCACAGATACGCAGTATTTT

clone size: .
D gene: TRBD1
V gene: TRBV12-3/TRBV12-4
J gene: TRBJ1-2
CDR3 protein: CASSYTPGTGDQGYTF
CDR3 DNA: TGTGCCAGCAGTTATACCCCCGGGACAGGGGATCAAGGCTACACCTTC

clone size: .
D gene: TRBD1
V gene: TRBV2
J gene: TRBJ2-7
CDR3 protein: CASSVPWDSLTYEQYF
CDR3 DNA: TGTGCCAGCAGTGTCCCTTGGGACAGCCTGACCTACGAGCAGTACTTC